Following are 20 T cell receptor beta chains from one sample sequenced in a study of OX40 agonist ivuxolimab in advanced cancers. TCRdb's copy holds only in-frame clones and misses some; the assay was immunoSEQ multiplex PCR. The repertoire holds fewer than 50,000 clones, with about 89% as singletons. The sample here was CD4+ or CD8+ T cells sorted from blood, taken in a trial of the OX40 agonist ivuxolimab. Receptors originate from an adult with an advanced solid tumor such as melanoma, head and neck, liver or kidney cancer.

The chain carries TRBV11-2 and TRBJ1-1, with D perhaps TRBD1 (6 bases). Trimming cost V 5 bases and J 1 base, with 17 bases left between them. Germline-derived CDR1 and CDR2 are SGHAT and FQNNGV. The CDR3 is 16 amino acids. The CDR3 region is CASSVQGGGPNTEAFF. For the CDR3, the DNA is TGTGCCAGCAGCGTTCAGGGAGGGGGGCCGAACACTGAAGCTTTCTTT.

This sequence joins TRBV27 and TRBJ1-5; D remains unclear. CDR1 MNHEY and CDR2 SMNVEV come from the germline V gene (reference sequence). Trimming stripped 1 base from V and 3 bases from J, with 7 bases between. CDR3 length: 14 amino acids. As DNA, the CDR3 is TGTGCCAGCAGTTTATTTGGCAACAATCAGCCCCAGCATTTT. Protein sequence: CASSLFGNNQPQHF.

This CDR3 reads CASSVGAHPFSGANVLTF. The CDR3 DNA sequence: TGTGCCAGCAGCGTCGGGGCCCATCCCTTCTCTGGGGCCAACGTCCTGACTTTC. The chain employs TRBV9 and TRBJ2-6; D is perhaps TRBD1 or TRBD2 (5 bases each). Trimming cost V 2 bases and J 0 bases, with 15 bases left between them. Germline V gives CDR1 SGDLS, CDR2 YYNGEE. This CDR3 is built from 18 residues.

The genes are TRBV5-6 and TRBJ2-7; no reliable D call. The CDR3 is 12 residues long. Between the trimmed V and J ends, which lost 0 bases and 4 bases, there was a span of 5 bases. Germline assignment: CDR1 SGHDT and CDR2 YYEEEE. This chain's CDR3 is CASSLGAYEQYF. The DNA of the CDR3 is TGTGCCAGCAGCTTGGGGGCGTACGAGCAGTACTTC.

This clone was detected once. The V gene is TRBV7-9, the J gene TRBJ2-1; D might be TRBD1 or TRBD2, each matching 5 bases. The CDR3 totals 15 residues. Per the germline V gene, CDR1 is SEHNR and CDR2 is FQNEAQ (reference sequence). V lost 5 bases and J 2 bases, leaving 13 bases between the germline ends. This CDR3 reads CASSLWGTPYNEQFF. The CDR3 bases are TGTGCCAGCAGCCTCTGGGGGACCCCCTACAATGAGCAGTTCTTC.

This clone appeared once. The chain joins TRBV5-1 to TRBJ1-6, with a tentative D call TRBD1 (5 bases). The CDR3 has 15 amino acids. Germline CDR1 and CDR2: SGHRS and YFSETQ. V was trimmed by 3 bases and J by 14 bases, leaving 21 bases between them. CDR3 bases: TGCGCCAGCAGCTCAACTGACAGCGGTTTGGGGGCCCTCCACTTT. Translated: CASSSTDSGLGALHF.

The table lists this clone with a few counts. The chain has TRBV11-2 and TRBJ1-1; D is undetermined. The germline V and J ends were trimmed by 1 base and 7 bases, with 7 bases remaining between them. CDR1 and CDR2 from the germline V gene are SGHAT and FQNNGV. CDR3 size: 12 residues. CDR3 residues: CASSLVRNEAFF. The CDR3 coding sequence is TGTGCCAGCAGCTTAGTACGCAATGAAGCTTTCTTT. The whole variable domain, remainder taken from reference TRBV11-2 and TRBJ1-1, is EAGVAQSPRYKIIEKRQSVAFWCNPISGHATLYWYQQILGQGPKLLIQFQNNGVVDDSQLPKDRFSAERLKGVDSTLKIQPAKLEDSAVYLCASSLVRNEAFFGQGTRLTVV.

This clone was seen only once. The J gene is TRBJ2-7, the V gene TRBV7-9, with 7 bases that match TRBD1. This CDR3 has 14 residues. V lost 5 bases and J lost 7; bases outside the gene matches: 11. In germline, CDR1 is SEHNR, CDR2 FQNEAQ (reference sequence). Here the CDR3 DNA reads TGTGCCAGCAGCGCCCCAGGGGGAATAGAGGAGCAGTACTTC. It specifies CASSAPGGIEEQYF.

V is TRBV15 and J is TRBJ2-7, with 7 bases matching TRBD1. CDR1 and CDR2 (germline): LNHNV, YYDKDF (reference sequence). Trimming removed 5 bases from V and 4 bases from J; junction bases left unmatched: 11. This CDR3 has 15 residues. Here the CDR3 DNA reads TGTGCCACCAGCGTACGGGACAGTCGTATTTACGAGCAGTACTTC. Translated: CATSVRDSRIYEQYF.

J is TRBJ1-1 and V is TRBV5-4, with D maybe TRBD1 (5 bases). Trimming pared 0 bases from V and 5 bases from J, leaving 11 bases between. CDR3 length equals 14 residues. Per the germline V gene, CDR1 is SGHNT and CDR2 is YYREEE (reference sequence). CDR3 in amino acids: CASSLGGARTEAFF. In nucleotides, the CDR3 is TGTGCCAGCAGCTTGGGAGGGGCGCGTACTGAAGCTTTCTTT.

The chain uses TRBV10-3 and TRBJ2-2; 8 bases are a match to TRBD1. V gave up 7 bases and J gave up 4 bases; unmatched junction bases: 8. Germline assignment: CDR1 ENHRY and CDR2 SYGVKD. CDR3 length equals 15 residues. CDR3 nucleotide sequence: TGTGCCATCAACGGACAGGGTGCGGGCACCGGGGAGCTGTTTTTT. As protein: CAINGQGAGTGELFF.

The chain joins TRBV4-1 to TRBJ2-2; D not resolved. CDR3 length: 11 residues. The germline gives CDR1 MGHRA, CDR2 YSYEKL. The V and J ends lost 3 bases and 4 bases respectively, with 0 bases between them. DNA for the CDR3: TGCGCCAGCAGCCACACCGGGGAGCTGTTTTTT. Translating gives CASSHTGELFF.

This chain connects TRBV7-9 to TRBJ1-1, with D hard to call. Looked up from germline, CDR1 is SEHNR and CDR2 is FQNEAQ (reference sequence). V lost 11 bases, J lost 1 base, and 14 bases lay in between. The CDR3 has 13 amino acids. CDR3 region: CADALGANTEAFF. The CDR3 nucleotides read TGTGCCGACGCGTTGGGAGCGAACACTGAAGCTTTCTTT. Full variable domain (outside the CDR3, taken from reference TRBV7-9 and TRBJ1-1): DTGVSQNPRHKITKRGQNVTFRCDPISEHNRLYWYRQTLGQGPEFLTYFQNEAQLEKSRLLSDRFSAERPKGSFSTLEIQRTEQGDSAMYLCADALGANTEAFFGQGTRLTVV.

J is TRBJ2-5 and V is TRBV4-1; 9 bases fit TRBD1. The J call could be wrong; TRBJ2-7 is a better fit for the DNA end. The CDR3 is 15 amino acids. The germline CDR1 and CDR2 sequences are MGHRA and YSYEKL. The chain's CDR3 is CASSQLQGAQREQYF. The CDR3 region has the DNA TGCGCCAGCAGCCAACTACAGGGGGCGCAACGCGAGCAGTACTTC.

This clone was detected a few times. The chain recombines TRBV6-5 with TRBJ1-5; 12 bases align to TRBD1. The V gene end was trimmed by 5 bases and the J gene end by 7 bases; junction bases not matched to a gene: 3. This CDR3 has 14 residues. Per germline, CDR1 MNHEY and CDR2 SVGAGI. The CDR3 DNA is TGTGCCAGCAGTGGGGACAGGGGGCTCCAGCCCCAGCATTTT. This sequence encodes CASSGDRGLQPQHF.

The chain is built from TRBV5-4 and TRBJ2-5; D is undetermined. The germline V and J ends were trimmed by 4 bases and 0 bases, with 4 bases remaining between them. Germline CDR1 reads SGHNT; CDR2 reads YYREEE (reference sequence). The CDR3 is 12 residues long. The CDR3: CASSPHQETQYF. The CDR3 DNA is TGTGCCAGCAGCCCCCACCAAGAGACCCAGTACTTC.

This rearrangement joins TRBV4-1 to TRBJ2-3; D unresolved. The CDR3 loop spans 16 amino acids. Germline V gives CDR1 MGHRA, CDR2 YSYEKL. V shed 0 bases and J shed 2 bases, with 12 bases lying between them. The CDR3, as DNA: TGCGCCAGCAGCCAAGAGTCACGGTTCTACACAGATACGCAGTATTTT. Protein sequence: CASSQESRFYTDTQYF.

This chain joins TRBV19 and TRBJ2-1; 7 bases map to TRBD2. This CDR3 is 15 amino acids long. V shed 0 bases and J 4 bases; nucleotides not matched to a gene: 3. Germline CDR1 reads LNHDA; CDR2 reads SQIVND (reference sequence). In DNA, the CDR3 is TGTGCCAGTAGTATAGAACTAGCGAAATACAATGAGCAGTTCTTC. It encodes CASSIELAKYNEQFF.

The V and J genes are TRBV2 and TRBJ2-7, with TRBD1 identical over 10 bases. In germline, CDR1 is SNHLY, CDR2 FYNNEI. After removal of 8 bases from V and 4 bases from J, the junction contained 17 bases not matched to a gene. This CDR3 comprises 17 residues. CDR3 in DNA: TGTGCCAGCGAGGGGTGGACAGGGGGAATATCAGGATACGAGCAGTACTTC. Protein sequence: CASEGWTGGISGYEQYF.

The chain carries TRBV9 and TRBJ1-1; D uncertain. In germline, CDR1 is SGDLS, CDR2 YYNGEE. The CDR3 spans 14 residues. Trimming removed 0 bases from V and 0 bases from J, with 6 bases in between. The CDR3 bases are TGTGCCAGCAGCGTAGCAGATATGAACACTGAAGCTTTCTTT. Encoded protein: CASSVADMNTEAFF. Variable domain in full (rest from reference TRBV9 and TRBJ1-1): DSGVTQTPKHLITATGQRVTLRCSPRSGDLSVYWYQQSLDQGLQFLIQYYNGEERAKGNILERFSAQQFPDLHSELNLSSLELGDSALYFCASSVADMNTEAFFGQGTRLTVV.